The next 16 T cell receptor beta chains were all read from a single sample in a study of Ad26.COV2.S vaccination and SARS-CoV-2 variants listed by TCRdb under 2021. In light of the paper, this sample's treatment or condition label describes: about 20 received Ad26.COV2.S at low or high dose, single or two shots; roughly five received placebo; per-sample allocation not given. Repertoires of vaccine and placebo recipients were sequenced from samples collected on day 63 after the first injection. Receptor libraries were prepared by the immunoSEQ multiplex PCR assay. Sourced from immuneACCESS, this table was stored by TCRdb with only in-frame sequences that have V and J called. A share of the clones is absent; for the studies checked, an unresolved V gene accounts for under half, and the remainder has no known explanation. This sample lists more than 300,000 clones; around nine tenths were detected once. The ten most abundant clones make up roughly 5% of the sample.

Specimen: peripheral blood, collected in a trial of Ad26.COV2.S vaccine versus placebo. These receptor sequences come from a person between 18 and 59 years old who received the Ad26.COV2.S COVID-19 vaccine or a placebo.

The chain joins TRBV21-1 to TRBJ2-7. TRBV21-1 is flagged as a pseudogene. The CDR3 contains 15 residues. CDR3 residues: CASILHGAAWSEQYF. The CDR3 DNA reads as TGTGCCAGCATACTACACGGGGCGGCCTGGTCCGAGCAGTACTTC.

V usage is TRBV5-1 and J usage is TRBJ1-2; possible D gene TRBD1, 5 bases. The CDR3 contains 15 residues. Trimming shortened V by 4 bases and J by 6 bases, and 19 bases separated the two germline ends. CDR1 SGHRS and CDR2 YFSETQ come from the germline V gene. The CDR3 coding sequence is TGCGCCAGCAGCGGGACTCCGGGCCCTAGAGATGGCTACACCTTC. Amino acid sequence: CASSGTPGPRDGYTF.

This clone has more than one count but fewer than ten. The V gene is TRBV12-5, the J gene TRBJ1-1; D is unclear. CDR1 and CDR2 from the germline V gene are LGHNT and FRNRAP. The CDR3 spans 17 residues. Trimming left V 3 bases short and J 0 bases short, with 17 bases between. This CDR3 is CASGFSDGIDMNTEAFF. In nucleotides, the CDR3 is TGTGCTAGTGGTTTCTCGGACGGAATTGATATGAACACTGAAGCTTTCTTT.

V usage is TRBV5-1 and J usage is TRBJ1-1; D is possibly TRBD1 (5 bases). This CDR3 is 14 amino acids long. Germline CDR1 is SGHRS and CDR2 is YFSETQ. V was clipped by 0 bases and J by 7 bases, with 13 bases between them. The chain's CDR3 is CASSLGGGRGEAFF. CDR3 coding DNA: TGCGCCAGCAGCTTGGGTGGGGGTAGAGGTGAAGCTTTCTTT.

The CDR3 is CASSLSQGVYQETQYF. DNA of the CDR3: TGTGCCAGCAGCCTGTCACAGGGGGTATACCAAGAGACCCAGTACTTC. The chain carries TRBV3-1 (or the pseudogene TRBV3-2) and TRBJ2-5; 8 bases map to TRBD1. V shed 4 bases and J 0 bases; nucleotides not matched to a gene: 7. This CDR3 has 16 residues. CDR1 and CDR2 from the germline V gene are LGHDT and YNNKEL (reference sequence).

V gene TRBV19 combines with J gene TRBJ1-3; TRBD1 matches 11 bases. Germline CDR1 is LNHDA and CDR2 is SQIVND (reference sequence). This CDR3 region has 18 residues. V gave up 7 bases and J gave up 3 bases; unmatched junction bases: 14. The CDR3 spells CASISGTGQGANGNTIYF. The CDR3 coding sequence is TGTGCCAGTATTTCCGGGACCGGACAGGGGGCAAATGGAAACACCATATATTTT.

J is TRBJ2-3 and V is TRBV24-1; possibly TRBD1 or TRBD2 for D (6 bases each). This CDR3 is built from 18 residues. Trimming took 3 bases from V and 1 from J, leaving 19 bases between them. Germline V gene sequence: CDR1 KGHDR, CDR2 SFDVKD. CDR3 region: CATSDPSRGGGGTDTQYF. CDR3 in DNA: TGTGCCACCAGTGATCCCAGCCGTGGAGGGGGAGGCACAGATACGCAGTATTTT.

A word on this clone: The sample contains more than one DNA sequence encoding this CDR3. V and J are TRBV3-1 (or the pseudogene TRBV3-2) and TRBJ2-5, with TRBD1 as a possible D gene (5 bases). Germline CDR1 LGHDT, CDR2 YNNKEL (reference sequence). V was clipped by 1 base and J by 2 bases, with 5 bases between them. The CDR3 is 13 amino acids. CDR3 DNA: TGTGCCAGCAGCCAAGGACAGCAAGAGACCCAGTACTTC. It codes for CASSQGQQETQYF.

In regard to this clone: Other nucleotide sequences in the sample specify the same CDR3. The chain couples TRBV7-2 to TRBJ2-7; no clear D. The V end lost 1 base, the J end lost 4 bases, and 8 bases lay between the germline ends. The CDR3 loop spans 13 amino acids. Germline loops: CDR1 SGHTA, CDR2 FQGNSA. The CDR3: CASSLDRRYEQYF. The DNA of the CDR3 is TGTGCCAGCAGCTTAGATCGCAGGTACGAGCAGTACTTC.

This chain links TRBV6-5 with TRBJ2-7; D possibly corresponds to TRBD1 (6 bases). The CDR3 runs to 13 residues. V was pared by 2 bases and J by 7 bases, with 12 bases between. The germline V gene has CDR1 MNHEY and CDR2 SVGAGI. Here the CDR3 DNA reads TGTGCCAGCAGTTACCTCCAGGGGTCTGAGCAGTACTTC. Encoded protein: CASSYLQGSEQYF.

The V and J genes are TRBV10-3 and TRBJ2-2; D is possibly TRBD2 (7 bases). Germline CDR1 is ENHRY and CDR2 is SYGVKD. The CDR3 contains 17 residues. Trimming took 2 bases from V and 2 from J, leaving 15 bases between them. CDR3 DNA sequence: TGTGCCATCAGTGAGGGGGGGGCAGGGTCCAACACCGGGGAGCTGTTTTTT. It yields the protein CAISEGGAGSNTGELFF.

This clone was counted a few times. This chain connects TRBV19 to TRBJ1-5; 7 positions match TRBD1. The V segment lost 0 bases and the J segment 5 bases; nucleotides outside the gene matches: 4. Germline V gene lookup returns CDR1 LNHDA and CDR2 SQIVND (reference sequence). The CDR3 covers 15 residues. The CDR3: CASSIDGTVYQPQHF. In nucleotides, the CDR3 is TGTGCCAGTAGTATAGATGGGACAGTCTATCAGCCCCAGCATTTT.

J is TRBJ2-1 and V is TRBV10-3; 12 positions match TRBD2. Germline lookup yields CDR1 ENHRY and CDR2 SYGVKD. The length of the CDR3 is 17 residues. V shed 4 bases and J 4 bases; nucleotides not matched to a gene: 8. The CDR3 spells CAISATTGTSGYNEQFF. The CDR3 DNA follows: TGTGCCATCAGTGCCACTACCGGGACTAGCGGGTACAATGAGCAGTTCTTC.

The chain links TRBV2 to TRBJ1-1; no firm D call. V lost 4 bases and J lost 0, with 18 bases in between. This CDR3 comprises 17 residues. Germline CDR1 is SNHLY and CDR2 is FYNNEI. CDR3 sequence: CASSVGYNSRMNTEAFF. The CDR3 nucleotides are TGTGCCAGCAGTGTGGGGTATAACAGCCGCATGAACACTGAAGCTTTCTTT.

The sample holds one count of this clone. The chain employs TRBV3-1 (or the pseudogene TRBV3-2) and TRBJ1-2; D is unresolved. The V gene lost 2 bases and the J gene lost 1 base, with 11 bases spanning the gap. The germline V gene encodes CDR1 LGHDT and CDR2 YNNKEL (reference sequence). CDR3 length equals 15 residues. CDR3 in amino acids: CASSQLRAVNYGYTF. DNA of the CDR3: TGTGCCAGCAGCCAACTTAGGGCCGTTAACTATGGCTACACCTTC.

The chain joins TRBV9 to TRBJ2-2; D is possibly TRBD1 (5 bases). Trimming left V 0 bases short and J 9 bases short, with 9 bases between. The CDR3 has 13 residues. CDR1 is SGDLS, CDR2 YYNGEE, per germline. In DNA form, the CDR3 reads TGTGCCAGCAGCGTAGAAGGGGTCCGGGAGCTGTTTTTT. It translates to CASSVEGVRELFF.